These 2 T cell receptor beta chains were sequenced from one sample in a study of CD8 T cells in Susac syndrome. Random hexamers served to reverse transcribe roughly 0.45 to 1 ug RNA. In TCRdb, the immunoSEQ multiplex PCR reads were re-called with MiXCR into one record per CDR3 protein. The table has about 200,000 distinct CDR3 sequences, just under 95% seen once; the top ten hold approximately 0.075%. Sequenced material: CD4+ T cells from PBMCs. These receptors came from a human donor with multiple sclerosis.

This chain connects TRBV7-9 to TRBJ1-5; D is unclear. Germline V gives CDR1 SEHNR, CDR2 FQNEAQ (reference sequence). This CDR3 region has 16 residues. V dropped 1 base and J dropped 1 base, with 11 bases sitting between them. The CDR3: CASSLGQERSNQPQHF. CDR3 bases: TGTGCCAGCAGCTTAGGGCAGGAAAGGAGCAATCAGCCCCAGCATTTT. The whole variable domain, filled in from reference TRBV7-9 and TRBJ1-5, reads DTGVSQNPRHKITKRGQNVTFRCDPISEHNRLYWYRQTLGQGPEFLTYFQNEAQLEKSRLLSDRFSAERPKGSFSTLEIQRTEQGDSAMYLCASSLGQERSNQPQHFGDGTRLSIL.

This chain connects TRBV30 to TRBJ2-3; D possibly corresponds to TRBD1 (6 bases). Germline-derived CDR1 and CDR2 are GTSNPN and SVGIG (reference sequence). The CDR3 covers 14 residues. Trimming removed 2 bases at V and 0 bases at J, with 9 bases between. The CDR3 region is CAWSQGFSTDTQYF. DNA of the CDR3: TGTGCCTGGAGTCAGGGGTTCAGCACAGATACGCAGTATTTT.